This T cell receptor (beta chain) was profiled in a study of shared clonotypes between healthy human individuals. Some clones are missing from TCRdb's copy, which holds only in-frame ones; the method was immunoSEQ multiplex PCR. The sample includes 2,500,000 or so clones, 90% to 95% of them seen just once. V lost 2 bases and J 4 bases, leaving 12 bases between the germline ends. Germline V lookup: CDR1 MDHEN, CDR2 SYDVKM. This CDR3 contains 14 residues. The specimen was naive CD4+ T cells from PBMCs. This sample's subset: CD45RA+ positively selected. The TCR originated in a man aged 18-30 years in good health. Some clones in this sample may be carry-over from other donors' samples. The chain is built from TRBV28 and TRBJ2-7, with D possibly matching TRBD2 (5 bases). The CDR3 sequence is CASSLTGSGYEQYF. The CDR3 DNA follows: TGTGCCAGCAGTTTAACGGGGAGTGGTTACGAGCAGTACTTC.